This entry lists 12 T cell receptor beta chains sequenced from one sample in a study of T cells in localized non-small cell lung cancer. The table came from immunoSEQ multiplex PCR; TCRdb's copy has only in-frame clones and leaves some out. Seen here are approximately 76,000 clones, over 75% observed once, and the top ten hold about a tenth. The starting material was peripheral blood, obtained before any cancer treatment. The origin of the receptors is a female donor over 55 with stage I lung adenocarcinoma.

The chain combines TRBV21-1 with TRBJ1-5; the table's D gene call, TRBD1, was not cross checked with the DNA. TRBV21-1 is given as a pseudogene. This CDR3 has 13 amino acids. CDR3 loop: CASSKGSGQPQHF. CDR3 in DNA: TGTGCCAGCAGCAAAGGGTCAGGTCAGCCCCAGCATTTT.

A few counts support this clone. The chain combines TRBV6-6 with TRBJ1-5; possibly TRBD1 for D (5 bases). CDR3 length equals 14 residues. Trimming took off 5 bases at V and 2 bases at J, with 10 bases between the two ends. Germline V gene sequence: CDR1 MNHNY, CDR2 SVGAGI (reference sequence). This CDR3 is CASSHGHGNQPQHF. CDR3 sequence (DNA): TGTGCCAGCAGTCACGGACACGGCAATCAGCCCCAGCATTTT.

The rearrangement uses TRBV18 and TRBJ2-7; TRBD1 matches at 9 bases. V was clipped by 4 bases and J by 5 bases; unmatched bases: 6. CDR3 size: 14 residues. CDR1 is KGHSH and CDR2 is LQKENI in the germline V gene. The CDR3 reads CASSRGQGTHEQYF. CDR3 coding DNA: TGTGCCAGCTCACGAGGACAGGGGACCCACGAGCAGTACTTC.

V gene TRBV5-1 combines with J gene TRBJ2-7; 12 positions agree with TRBD2. Unmatched junction bases numbered 4, after V lost 4 bases and J lost 2 bases. The CDR3 totals 15 residues. The germline gives CDR1 SGHRS, CDR2 YFSETQ. In nucleotides, the CDR3 is TGCGCCAGCAGCGGCCGGACTAGCGGGGCCTACGAGCAGTACTTC. This translates into CASSGRTSGAYEQYF.

The chain recombines TRBV6-5 with TRBJ1-5; perhaps TRBD1 as D (6 bases). V shed 2 bases and J shed 5 bases, with 10 bases lying between them. The CDR3 has 14 amino acids. Germline V gene sequence: CDR1 MNHEY, CDR2 SVGAGI. This CDR3 reads CASSYRAGDQPQHF. The CDR3 DNA follows: TGTGCCAGCAGTTACAGGGCAGGGGATCAGCCCCAGCATTTT.

This clone was picked up one time. V gene TRBV19 combines with J gene TRBJ2-7, with D possibly being TRBD1 (6 bases). The CDR3 has 15 residues. Looked up from germline, CDR1 is LNHDA and CDR2 is SQIVND (reference sequence). Trimming pared 3 bases from V and 2 bases from J, leaving 14 bases between. This chain's CDR3 is CASSITWDTAYEQYF. The CDR3, as DNA: TGTGCCAGTAGTATCACCTGGGACACGGCCTACGAGCAGTACTTC.

The rearrangement joins TRBV28 to TRBJ2-6; maybe TRBD1 (5 bases). V shed 3 bases and J shed 2 bases, with 8 bases lying between them. Germline CDR1 reads MDHEN; CDR2 reads SYDVKM. The CDR3 is made up of 15 amino acids. This CDR3 reads CASSFLGAGANVLTF. CDR3 nucleotide sequence: TGTGCCAGCAGTTTTCTAGGGGCTGGGGCCAACGTCCTGACTTTC.

The chain uses TRBV28 and TRBJ1-3, with D perhaps matching TRBD1 (5 bases). This CDR3 spans 10 amino acids. The germline V gene encodes CDR1 MDHEN and CDR2 SYDVKM. V was clipped by 7 bases and J by 7 bases, with 5 bases between them. Here the CDR3 DNA reads TGTGCCAGCAAGGGGAACACCATATATTTT. This encodes CASKGNTIYF.

The genes are TRBV19 and TRBJ1-5; D uncertain. The V gene's germline CDR1 is LNHDA and CDR2 SQIVND (reference sequence). Trimming pared 1 base from V and 2 bases from J, leaving 6 bases between. The CDR3 extends over 14 amino acids. CDR3 coding DNA: TGTGCCAGTAGTATAGGAGTGGGCAATCAGCCCCAGCATTTT. Its protein is CASSIGVGNQPQHF.

The V call is TRBV4-2, the J call TRBJ1-1, with D perhaps matching TRBD1 (6 bases). CDR1 is LGHNA and CDR2 is YNFKEQ in the germline V gene. Trimming left V 4 bases short and J 4 bases short, with 16 bases between. The CDR3 is made up of 15 amino acids. The CDR3 loop reads CASSRAQGGSTEAFF. CDR3 coding DNA: TGTGCCAGCAGCCGCGCACAGGGAGGAAGCACTGAAGCTTTCTTT.

The chain couples TRBV29-1 to TRBJ1-4, with a weak D call TRBD1 (5 bases). This CDR3 has 16 amino acids. Germline V gives CDR1 SQVTM, CDR2 ANQGSEA. V was trimmed by 3 bases and J by 8 bases, leaving 22 bases between them. The CDR3 DNA is TGCAGCGTTGAGAACCCGATCCGGGACGGAGGGGAAAAACTGTTTTTT. This sequence encodes CSVENPIRDGGEKLFF.

V gene TRBV5-1 combines with J gene TRBJ2-2, with 7 bases that match TRBD1. The CDR3 is 15 residues long. Unmatched junction bases numbered 7, after V lost 4 bases and J lost 4 bases. Germline V CDR1 and CDR2: SGHRS, YFSETQ. In DNA form, the CDR3 reads TGCGCCAGCAGCGGGACAGAGCCGGGCACCGGGGAGCTGTTTTTT. Protein product: CASSGTEPGTGELFF.